The count of the clone carrying this T cell receptor beta chain is one. Its antigen remains unknown. An even split of each subset's genomic DNA across several immunoSEQ plates was performed. Profiled with immunoSEQ multiplex PCR; TCRdb holds only in-frame clones, not every one. The table has 2,100,000 or so clones, nearly 97% seen once. The sample is drawn from a study of shared clonotypes between healthy human individuals. This CDR3 has 13 amino acids. From germline, CDR1 is GTSNPN and CDR2 SVGIG (reference sequence). With V trimmed by 6 bases and J by 4 bases, 8 bases remained unmatched. Whole-study findings and limits: Naive subsets tended to show greater estimated richness than memory subsets. Non-shared clonotypes had lower generation probabilities than those shared by all four donors. Large sequencing depth failed to make sorted-subset sequencing complete, rarefaction showed.

This clonotype was obtained from a man younger than 30 in good health. The V and J genes are TRBV30 and TRBJ2-5; TRBD1 matches 7 bases. Sample: naive CD4+ T cells sorted from blood. Subset noted: CD45RA+ positively selected. The CDR3 reads CACGTAGGETQYF. The CDR3 DNA reads as TGTGCCTGCGGGACAGCCGGAGGAGAGACCCAGTACTTC.